These 20 T cell receptor beta chains originate from one sample sequenced in a study of graft-versus-host responses after intestinal transplantation. Their specific antigens are unknown. Only in-frame clones appear in the TCRdb table, and some are missing; sequencing was by immunoSEQ multiplex PCR. The sample has fewer than 150,000 clones, around nine tenths seen once; the top ten hold approximately 0.17%. Sequencing used unstimulated CD4+ T cells sorted from spleen or lymph node cells, obtained before intestinal transplant. These TCRs come from a human donor who received an intestinal transplant.

The CDR3 is CSANSWDTQYF. CDR3 bases: TGCAGCGCTAACTCATGGGATACGCAGTATTTT. The V call is TRBV29-1, the J call TRBJ2-3; unclear D gene. Germline CDR1 is SQVTM and CDR2 is ANQGSEA. The CDR3 sequence is 11 residues long. V lost 7 bases, J lost 6 bases, and 11 bases lay in between.

This chain joins TRBV6-1 and TRBJ1-6; possible D gene TRBD1, 6 bases. The V gene lost 7 bases and the J gene lost 6 bases, with 16 bases spanning the gap. Germline loops: CDR1 MNHNS, CDR2 SASEGT. There are 15 residues in the CDR3. Written as DNA, the CDR3 is TGTGCCAGCACCAACGGACAGAATCTTAATTCACCCCTCCACTTT. Translated, it gives CASTNGQNLNSPLHF.

This clone appeared a single time. The CDR3 is CASRLAGTSTDTQYF. The CDR3 nucleotides are TGCGCCAGCAGGCTAGCGGGGACTAGCACAGATACGCAGTATTTT. This chain joins TRBV5-1 and TRBJ2-3; 9 bases line up with TRBD2. There are 15 residues in the CDR3. CDR1 is SGHRS, CDR2 YFSETQ, per germline. With V trimmed by 5 bases and J by 0 bases, 4 bases remained unmatched.

This chain joins TRBV19 and TRBJ1-6, with a weak D call TRBD1 (5 bases). This CDR3 contains 16 residues. Looked up from germline, CDR1 is LNHDA and CDR2 is SQIVND (reference sequence). Trimming removed 3 bases from V and 0 bases from J, with 9 bases in between. The CDR3 nucleotides are TGTGCCAGTAGTATTCGGGGGAGCTCCTATAATTCACCCCTCCACTTT. Translated, it gives CASSIRGSSYNSPLHF.

The chain combines TRBV6-1 with TRBJ1-5, with D perhaps TRBD1 (6 bases). The germline V and J ends were trimmed by 6 bases and 4 bases, with 13 bases remaining between them. CDR3 length: 14 amino acids. Germline V gene data show CDR1 as MNHNS and CDR2 as SASEGT. CDR3 region: CASRKQGINQPQHF. The CDR3 DNA follows: TGTGCCAGCAGGAAACAGGGTATTAATCAGCCCCAGCATTTT.

The chain is built from TRBV4-1 and TRBJ2-7; D possibly corresponds to TRBD2 (6 bases). This CDR3 spans 15 amino acids. Trimming stripped 6 bases from V and 3 bases from J, with 18 bases between. The V gene's germline CDR1 is MGHRA and CDR2 YSYEKL. Written as DNA, the CDR3 is TGCGCCAGCAGTTATAGCGGTTTCCCGCGCTACGAGCAGTACTTC. Protein product: CASSYSGFPRYEQYF.

The rearrangement joins TRBV7-8 to TRBJ2-1, with 9 bases that match TRBD2. Germline V gene lookup returns CDR1 SGHVS and CDR2 FQNEAQ. The length of the CDR3 is 16 residues. Unmatched junction bases numbered 4, after V lost 1 base and J lost 3 bases. The CDR3 DNA reads TGTGCCAGCAGCTTAGTTGATAGCGGGGGCTACAATGAGCAGTTCTTC. Translation gives CASSLVDSGGYNEQFF.

The rearrangement joins TRBV5-4 to TRBJ2-3; TRBD2 aligns across 8 bases. V gave up 4 bases and J gave up 1 base; unmatched junction bases: 8. Germline CDR1 SGHNT, CDR2 YYREEE (reference sequence). The CDR3 sequence is 16 residues long. The CDR3 coding sequence is TGTGCCAGCAGCCTCCTGGCGGGAGGAGGCACAGATACGCAGTATTTT. Translating gives CASSLLAGGGTDTQYF.

V usage is TRBV25-1 and J usage is TRBJ2-7, with 7 bases identical to TRBD1. The V gene's germline CDR1 is MGHDK and CDR2 SYGVNS. This CDR3 region has 15 residues. Trimming at V came to 6 bases and at J to 0 bases, leaving 8 bases not matched to a gene. The DNA of the CDR3 is TGTGCCAGCAGGATCGGGACAGAATACTCCTACGAGCAGTACTTC. Its translation: CASRIGTEYSYEQYF.

This clone was picked up one time. This chain joins TRBV6-5 and TRBJ2-2, with D perhaps TRBD1 (6 bases). CDR3 size: 15 residues. Trimming left V 8 bases short and J 3 bases short, with 16 bases between. Germline CDR1 reads MNHEY; CDR2 reads SVGAGI. CDR3 loop: CASRGREGDTGELFF. The CDR3 DNA reads as TGTGCCAGCCGCGGCCGAGAGGGGGACACCGGGGAGCTGTTTTTT.

The V and J genes are TRBV5-1 and TRBJ2-4; TRBD1 is a possible D gene (6 bases). This CDR3 is built from 16 residues. Deletions cut 4 bases from V and 8 bases from J, with 22 bases between. The germline CDR1 and CDR2 sequences are SGHRS and YFSETQ. The CDR3 here is CASSPTFGAPGDIQYF. The CDR3 nucleotides are TGCGCCAGCAGCCCGACTTTTGGGGCCCCAGGGGACATTCAGTACTTC.

The chain recombines TRBV6-1 with TRBJ1-1; D is unclear. Trimming removed 4 bases from V and 3 bases from J, with 12 bases in between. The CDR3 sequence is 14 residues long. Germline lookup yields CDR1 MNHNS and CDR2 SASEGT. CDR3 coding DNA: TGTGCCAGCAGTGGTGAGGCGTGGCACACTGAAGCTTTCTTT. Translation gives CASSGEAWHTEAFF.

The genes are TRBV18 and TRBJ1-1; the match to TRBD1 covers 8 bases. Germline loops: CDR1 KGHSH, CDR2 LQKENI. V gave up 4 bases and J gave up 5 bases; unmatched junction bases: 12. The CDR3 totals 16 residues. CDR3 sequence (DNA): TGTGCCAGCTCACGTACCTCAGGGGGCGCTTCGACTGAAGCTTTCTTT. Its protein product is CASSRTSGGASTEAFF.

The J gene is TRBJ2-7, the V gene TRBV5-1, with 7 bases aligning to TRBD1. The V segment lost 2 bases and the J segment 3 bases; nucleotides outside the gene matches: 8. The CDR3 covers 15 residues. From germline, CDR1 is SGHRS and CDR2 YFSETQ. The DNA of the CDR3 is TGCGCCAGCAGCTTTGGTGTACAGGGGAACTACGAGCAGTACTTC. This translates into CASSFGVQGNYEQYF.

The chain carries TRBV21-1 and TRBJ2-1. TRBV21-1 constitutes a pseudogene. The CDR3 is 15 amino acids. The CDR3 nucleotides read TGTGCCAGCAGCAATGTGGGGGGCAACTACAATGAGCAGTTCTTC. Translated, it gives CASSNVGGNYNEQFF.

The chain has TRBV28 and TRBJ2-7; D tentatively reads TRBD1 or TRBD2 (6 bases each). CDR1 and CDR2 (germline): MDHEN, SYDVKM. V was pared by 2 bases and J by 3 bases, with 17 bases between. The CDR3 contains 16 residues. Written as DNA, the CDR3 is TGTGCCAGCAGTTTAAGCGGTGTTGGGGGGCGCTACGAGCAGTACTTC. It yields the protein CASSLSGVGGRYEQYF.

This clone was found once. CDR3 loop: CATSRARGAHNSGNTIYF. The CDR3 DNA is TGTGCCACCAGCAGAGCTCGGGGAGCGCACAACTCTGGAAACACCATATATTTT. The V and J genes are TRBV15 and TRBJ1-3; D unresolved. This CDR3 spans 18 amino acids. Trimming stripped 1 base from V and 0 bases from J, with 16 bases between. Germline-derived CDR1 and CDR2 are LNHNV and YYDKDF (reference sequence).

The rearrangement uses TRBV12-5 and TRBJ2-1; 10 bases map to TRBD1. This CDR3 is 11 amino acids long. Germline loops: CDR1 LGHNT, CDR2 FRNRAP. Trimming cost V 6 bases and J 15 bases; bases outside gene matches: 5. CDR3 nucleotides: TGTGCTAGTGGGACAGGGGGCGCGGGGTTCTTC. Its translation: CASGTGGAGFF.

The count of this clone is one. The V call is TRBV29-1, the J call TRBJ1-1; D is unresolved. The ends were cut back, 4 bases at V and 8 bases at J, with 11 bases in the middle. CDR3 length: 11 amino acids. The V gene's germline CDR1 is SQVTM and CDR2 ANQGSEA. The CDR3 sequence is CSVGNTDEAFF. As DNA, the CDR3 is TGCAGCGTTGGTAATACAGACGAAGCTTTCTTT.

The J gene is TRBJ2-6, the V gene TRBV5-1; D possibly corresponds to TRBD2 (6 bases). Per germline, CDR1 SGHRS and CDR2 YFSETQ. CDR3 length: 17 amino acids. V dropped 4 bases and J dropped 0 bases, with 14 bases sitting between them. In DNA form, the CDR3 reads TGCGCCAGCAGCCGGGGGAGTCAGAGCTCTGGGGCCAACGTCCTGACTTTC. It specifies CASSRGSQSSGANVLTF. The variable domain in full, with the rest retrieved from reference TRBV5-1 and TRBJ2-6, is KAGVTQTPRYLIKTRGQQVTLSCSPISGHRSVSWYQQTPGQGLQFLFEYFSETQRNKGNFPGRFSGRQFSNSRSEMNVSTLELGDSALYLCASSRGSQSSGANVLTFGAGSRLTVL.